This T cell receptor (beta chain) appears in the sequencing data of a study of T cell repertoires in cytomegalovirus infection. Across the study: Shared public TCR beta signatures pointed to both CMV infection and a matching HLA type.

TCRdb used MiXCR to reprocess the reads, holding one entry per CDR3 protein. Among 360,000 or so distinct CDR3 sequences listed, about 35% were seen once. The CDR3 loop spans 14 amino acids. V lost 6 bases and J 0 bases, leaving 14 bases between the germline ends. Germline CDR1 reads DFQATT; CDR2 reads SNEGSKA (reference sequence). Points from the study as a whole: Carriers of CMV and the relevant HLA type were discriminated by public TCR beta frequency.

This clonotype was observed a handful of times. Its specificity is unknown. The chain recombines TRBV20-1 with TRBJ1-1, with D maybe TRBD1 (5 bases). The sample here was cultured PBMCs, taken from culture after CMV antigen stimulation. This clonotype originated in a human donor in good health (CMV status not recorded). Some clones in this sample may be carry-over from other donors' samples. The CDR3 sequence: CSAGLGAVNTEAFF. The CDR3 coding sequence is TGCAGTGCCGGGCTTGGGGCGGTGAACACTGAAGCTTTCTTT.